The 23 T cell receptor beta chains below all came from one sample that was sequenced in a study of blood T cell repertoires in COVID-19. Libraries were prepared by immunoSEQ multiplex PCR; TCRdb keeps only in-frame clonotypes and omits some of them. The table has 55,000 to 65,000 clones, about 85% seen once. The sequencing sample was made of peripheral blood. Receptors were obtained from a woman of 80 years or more with acute or convalescent COVID-19.

The chain links TRBV11-2 to TRBJ2-2; 8 nucleotides align to TRBD1. V shed 4 bases and J 5 bases; nucleotides not matched to a gene: 9. This CDR3 is 16 amino acids long. The V gene's germline CDR1 is SGHAT and CDR2 FQNNGV. CDR3 region: CASSWTDRARTGELFF. The CDR3 coding sequence is TGTGCCAGCAGCTGGACGGACAGGGCGAGGACCGGGGAGCTGTTTTTT. Complete variable domain (other parts from reference TRBV11-2 and TRBJ2-2): EAGVAQSPRYKIIEKRQSVAFWCNPISGHATLYWYQQILGQGPKLLIQFQNNGVVDDSQLPKDRFSAERLKGVDSTLKIQPAKLEDSAVYLCASSWTDRARTGELFFGEGSRLTVL.

This chain connects TRBV10-1 to TRBJ2-3; tentatively, D is TRBD1 (6 bases). The CDR3 spans 14 residues. Germline V gene lookup returns CDR1 WNHNN and CDR2 SYGVQD (reference sequence). The germline V and J ends were trimmed by 3 bases and 7 bases, with 14 bases remaining between them. CDR3 sequence: CASSDPGATNTQYF. CDR3 nucleotide sequence: TGCGCCAGCAGTGACCCAGGGGCCACGAATACGCAGTATTTT.

The rearrangement uses TRBV5-1 and TRBJ1-2; the match to TRBD1 covers 7 bases. The length of the CDR3 is 14 residues. The V segment lost 4 bases and the J segment 2 bases; nucleotides outside the gene matches: 5. The germline V gene encodes CDR1 SGHRS and CDR2 YFSETQ. As DNA, the CDR3 is TGCGCCAGCAGCAGGGGACAGCAAAACTATGGCTACACCTTC. Its protein is CASSRGQQNYGYTF.

The CDR3 nucleotides are TGTGCCAGCAGCTTGTCTTCCCTCTACGAGCAGTACTTC. This encodes CASSLSSLYEQYF. The V gene is TRBV7-2, the J gene TRBJ2-7; D is undetermined. Germline V gene data show CDR1 as SGHTA and CDR2 as FQGNSA. Trimming pared 3 bases from V and 3 bases from J, leaving 9 bases between. The CDR3 contains 13 residues.

The chain recombines TRBV6-1 with TRBJ1-5; 10 bases agree with TRBD1. CDR1 is MNHNS, CDR2 SASEGT, per germline. Trimming cost V 1 base and J 6 bases; bases outside gene matches: 3. This CDR3 has 15 residues. This CDR3 reads CASSEGQGAFQPQHF. CDR3 nucleotides: TGTGCCAGCAGTGAAGGACAGGGGGCATTTCAGCCCCAGCATTTT.

The chain is built from TRBV5-4 and TRBJ2-1; D is unclear. The CDR3 sequence is 12 residues long. V was trimmed by 0 bases and J by 8 bases, leaving 6 bases between them. The germline CDR1 and CDR2 sequences are SGHNT and YYREEE (reference sequence). The CDR3 region is CASSLVADEQFF. CDR3 in DNA: TGTGCCAGCAGCTTGGTGGCCGATGAGCAGTTCTTC.

This clone was counted a single time. The rearrangement joins TRBV5-1 to TRBJ1-4; unclear D gene. V was shortened by 4 bases and J by 7 bases, with 14 bases between the two germline ends. In germline, CDR1 is SGHRS, CDR2 YFSETQ. CDR3 length equals 14 residues. The CDR3 coding sequence is TGCGCCAGCAGCCAAGGATTGAGGAGTGAAAAACTGTTTTTT. Amino acids: CASSQGLRSEKLFF.

The chain links TRBV4-3 to TRBJ2-1; D remains ambiguous. The germline V and J ends were trimmed by 3 bases and 10 bases, with 13 bases remaining between them. Germline lookup yields CDR1 LGHNA and CDR2 YSLEER. The CDR3 runs 13 residues. CDR3 DNA sequence: TGCGCCAGCAGCCAGCCCTCTAGGCGCGAGCAGTTCTTC. It specifies CASSQPSRREQFF.

The sample holds a few counts of this clone. The chain is built from TRBV6-5 and TRBJ1-6; D not resolved. V dropped 6 bases and J dropped 8 bases, with 17 bases sitting between them. The CDR3 consists of 15 residues. Germline V CDR1 and CDR2: MNHEY, SVGAGI. This chain's CDR3 is CASSLRPESDSPLHF. CDR3 nucleotides: TGTGCCAGCAGCCTACGACCGGAGTCGGATTCACCCCTCCACTTT.

V and J are TRBV5-5 and TRBJ1-5; D not resolved. V lost 0 bases and J lost 2, with 6 bases in between. Per the germline V gene, CDR1 is SGHKS and CDR2 is YYEKEE (reference sequence). There are 14 residues in the CDR3. The CDR3 sequence: CASSLDPGNQPQHF. Here the CDR3 DNA reads TGTGCCAGCAGCTTGGACCCAGGCAATCAGCCCCAGCATTTT.

The J gene is TRBJ2-7, the V gene TRBV18; D possibly corresponds to TRBD2 (5 bases). The CDR3 sequence is 14 residues long. V gave up 2 bases and J gave up 5 bases, with 13 bases separating them. Germline V CDR1 and CDR2: KGHSH, LQKENI. The CDR3 bases are TGTGCCAGCTCACCAACCCGGACGGGGAACGAGCAGTACTTC. This gives the protein CASSPTRTGNEQYF.

The rearrangement uses TRBV6-5 and TRBJ1-2; D is ambiguous. Deletions cut 0 bases from V and 0 bases from J, with 8 bases between. The CDR3 runs to 15 residues. The germline V gene has CDR1 MNHEY and CDR2 SVGAGI. DNA of the CDR3: TGTGCCAGCAGTTACTCGAGAGGTTCTAACTATGGCTACACCTTC. Translating gives CASSYSRGSNYGYTF.

The chain joins TRBV6-1 to TRBJ2-2; TRBD2 might be the D (7 bases). CDR1 and CDR2 from the germline V gene are MNHNS and SASEGT. Trimming took off 3 bases at V and 6 bases at J, with 14 bases between the two ends. The CDR3 loop spans 15 amino acids. This chain's CDR3 is CASSDLGGAPGELFF. CDR3 coding DNA: TGTGCCAGCAGTGATCTTGGGGGGGCCCCCGGGGAGCTGTTTTTT.

This clone appeared once. The rearrangement joins TRBV19 to TRBJ2-7; D might be TRBD1 (5 bases). Germline CDR1 LNHDA, CDR2 SQIVND (reference sequence). Trimming shortened V by 0 bases and J by 3 bases, and 12 bases separated the two germline ends. The CDR3 has 15 residues. The CDR3 region has the DNA TGTGCCAGTAGTATAGATGCAGGGCTAAACTACGAGCAGTACTTC. Encoded protein: CASSIDAGLNYEQYF.

The chain couples TRBV24-1 to TRBJ2-1; 7 bases are a match to TRBD2. The germline V gene encodes CDR1 KGHDR and CDR2 SFDVKD. The J segment lost 7 bases and the V segment lost 2 bases, leaving 10 bases of the junction unmatched. The CDR3 length is 16 residues. CDR3 sequence (DNA): TGTGCCACCAGTGATTATAGTACGGGAGGTAGAAATGAGCAGTTCTTC. Protein sequence: CATSDYSTGGRNEQFF.

V usage is TRBV19 and J usage is TRBJ1-2; D remains ambiguous. CDR1 and CDR2 from the germline V gene are LNHDA and SQIVND (reference sequence). V lost 7 bases and J 3 bases, leaving 12 bases between the germline ends. The CDR3 length is 13 residues. The CDR3 is CASNPHSDYGYTF. The DNA for the CDR3 is TGTGCCAGTAACCCACATAGCGACTATGGCTACACCTTC.

CDR3 coding DNA: TGTGCCAGCAGTCACCGGGGGGCTGGTTCACCCCTCCACTTT. Its protein product is CASSHRGAGSPLHF. This chain links TRBV28 with TRBJ1-6, with D maybe TRBD1 (6 bases). With 5 bases removed from V and 9 bases from J, the gap between germline ends came to 14 bases. The CDR3 contains 14 residues. In germline, CDR1 is MDHEN, CDR2 SYDVKM.

The rearrangement uses TRBV11-2 and TRBJ2-7; TRBD1 matches at 7 bases. The CDR3 is made up of 15 amino acids. V shed 7 bases, J shed 1 base, and the junction held 10 bases outside the gene matches. The germline gives CDR1 SGHAT, CDR2 FQNNGV. The CDR3 DNA is TGTGCCAGCACCATCGACAGGGCTACGTCCTACGAGCAGTACTTC. It yields the protein CASTIDRATSYEQYF.

By frequency in the sample, this clone is medium-sized. The rearrangement uses TRBV25-1 and TRBJ1-4; D call uncertain. The germline V gene encodes CDR1 MGHDK and CDR2 SYGVNS. The CDR3 extends over 14 amino acids. Trimming pared 2 bases from V and 8 bases from J, leaving 12 bases between. CDR3 loop: CASSEAGSGEKLFF. Written as DNA, the CDR3 is TGTGCCAGCAGTGAAGCCGGGTCGGGGGAAAAACTGTTTTTT.

The chain uses TRBV2 and TRBJ2-7; 7 positions agree with TRBD1. Germline V gene data show CDR1 as SNHLY and CDR2 as FYNNEI. V lost 6 bases to trimming and J lost 3 bases; unmatched junction nucleotides: 8. The CDR3 is 14 residues long. The CDR3 loop is CASRGTAVFYEQYF. In DNA, the CDR3 is TGTGCCAGCAGGGGGACAGCAGTCTTCTACGAGCAGTACTTC.

The chain has TRBV15 and TRBJ2-6, with D possibly TRBD1 on 5 matching bases. V was pared by 2 bases and J by 2 bases, with 10 bases between. The CDR3 totals 16 residues. Germline CDR1 reads LNHNV; CDR2 reads YYDKDF (reference sequence). The CDR3 sequence: CATSRPQGPGANVLTF. The CDR3 nucleotides read TGTGCCACCAGCAGACCTCAGGGTCCTGGGGCCAACGTCCTGACTTTC.

The V gene is TRBV6-6, the J gene TRBJ2-7; D gene ambiguous. This CDR3 comprises 13 residues. CDR1 and CDR2 (germline): MNHNY, SVGAGI (reference sequence). V was shortened by 8 bases and J by 6 bases, with 17 bases between the two germline ends. This chain's CDR3 is CASERQAFGEQYF. In DNA, the CDR3 is TGTGCCAGCGAACGTCAGGCCTTTGGCGAGCAGTACTTC.

V and J are TRBV7-2 and TRBJ1-2; D is perhaps TRBD1 (5 bases). This CDR3 comprises 16 residues. The germline gives CDR1 SGHTA, CDR2 FQGNSA. Trimming removed 5 bases from V and 4 bases from J, with 20 bases in between. CDR3 protein: CASSLSGGYAPYGYTF. The DNA for the CDR3 is TGTGCCAGCAGCCTATCTGGGGGGTACGCACCCTATGGCTACACCTTC.